The 17 T cell receptor beta chains below come from one sample, sequenced in a study of blood T cell repertoires in COVID-19. Sequencing was performed with immunoSEQ multiplex PCR; in TCRdb, only in-frame clones are kept and a portion is missing. The sample holds around 300,000 clones, around 90% seen once. The sample consisted of PBMCs or T cells enriched from blood (not recorded which). The receptors stem from a middle-aged woman who had recovered from COVID-19.

This rearrangement joins TRBV3-1 (or the pseudogene TRBV3-2) to TRBJ1-5; D gene uncertain. Germline CDR1 LGHDT, CDR2 YNNKEL (reference sequence). V shed 0 bases and J shed 8 bases, with 11 bases lying between them. This CDR3 has 14 residues. The DNA of the CDR3 is TGTGCCAGCAGCCAAGATGTTCGGGTAGAGCCCCAGCATTTT. This sequence encodes CASSQDVRVEPQHF.

The chain employs TRBV9 and TRBJ2-1; TRBD1 is a possible D gene (6 bases). Germline V gene sequence: CDR1 SGDLS, CDR2 YYNGEE. Trimming left V 0 bases short and J 1 base short, with 11 bases between. The length of the CDR3 is 16 residues. CDR3 amino acids: CASSVEGRGSYNEQFF. CDR3 coding DNA: TGTGCCAGCAGCGTAGAGGGCAGGGGATCCTACAATGAGCAGTTCTTC.

The chain combines TRBV5-1 with TRBJ2-3, with 13 bases aligning to TRBD2. CDR1 and CDR2 (germline): SGHRS, YFSETQ. The V and J ends lost 2 bases and 6 bases, in that order; junction bases with no gene match: 6. This CDR3 comprises 16 residues. CDR3 sequence (DNA): TGCGCCAGCAGCTTACCCACTAGCGGGGGGGAGGATACGCAGTATTTT. Amino acid sequence: CASSLPTSGGEDTQYF.

The chain employs TRBV2 and TRBJ1-5; 11 bases fit TRBD1. From germline, CDR1 is SNHLY and CDR2 FYNNEI. The CDR3 extends over 14 amino acids. The junction had 9 bases not matched to a gene; V was cut back by 6 bases and J by 11 bases. CDR3 amino acids: CASSLGQGVGAQHF. Here the CDR3 DNA reads TGTGCCAGCAGCCTGGGACAGGGGGTAGGGGCCCAGCATTTT.

Only a few counts were recorded for this clone. This sequence joins TRBV7-9 and TRBJ1-2; weak D call: TRBD1 (5 bases). V lost 1 base and J 6 bases, leaving 6 bases between the germline ends. This CDR3 is 12 amino acids long. CDR1 is SEHNR, CDR2 FQNEAQ, per germline (reference sequence). CDR3 in amino acids: CASSLEGDGYTF. The DNA of the CDR3 is TGTGCCAGCAGCTTAGAAGGGGATGGCTACACCTTC.

The rearrangement links TRBV30 to TRBJ2-3; D possibly corresponds to TRBD1 (5 bases). Trimming cost V 5 bases and J 3 bases, with 18 bases left between them. CDR1 is GTSNPN, CDR2 SVGIG, per germline (reference sequence). The CDR3 is 15 amino acids. The CDR3 loop is CAWGWTPSPTDTQYF. The CDR3 DNA reads TGTGCCTGGGGATGGACACCATCCCCGACAGATACGCAGTATTTT.

This chain connects TRBV2 to TRBJ2-2; tentatively, D is TRBD2 (5 bases). This CDR3 has 15 amino acids. The germline V gene has CDR1 SNHLY and CDR2 FYNNEI. With 3 bases removed from V and 0 bases from J, the gap between germline ends came to 8 bases. CDR3 DNA: TGTGCCAGCAGTGACAGAGGGCCGAACACCGGGGAGCTGTTTTTT. Its translation is CASSDRGPNTGELFF.

This chain uses TRBV10-3 with TRBJ2-7, with TRBD1 identical over 7 bases. This CDR3 region has 14 residues. CDR1 is ENHRY, CDR2 SYGVKD, per germline. V gave up 4 bases and J gave up 3 bases; unmatched junction bases: 6. CDR3 nucleotide sequence: TGTGCCATCAGTGCTGAGGGGGCTTACTACGAGCAGTACTTC. Amino acids: CAISAEGAYYEQYF.

This chain links TRBV29-1 with TRBJ2-1, with 8 bases fitting TRBD1. CDR1 and CDR2 from the germline V gene are SQVTM and ANQGSEA. The CDR3 has 14 residues. V gave up 7 bases and J gave up 2 bases; unmatched junction bases: 7. The CDR3 DNA reads TGCAGCGGTCACAGGGGGACACCCTACAATGAGCAGTTCTTC. This sequence encodes CSGHRGTPYNEQFF.

The chain uses TRBV4-1 and TRBJ1-4; D may be TRBD1 (6 bases). Germline assignment: CDR1 MGHRA and CDR2 YSYEKL. Trimming removed 5 bases from V and 7 bases from J, with 20 bases in between. This CDR3 has 16 residues. CDR3 sequence (DNA): TGCGCCAGCAGCTCTACGGGGGGGGGCGTTCTTGAAAAACTGTTTTTT. It specifies CASSSTGGGVLEKLFF.

This CDR3 is CATSRAGGISGYTF. The CDR3 nucleotides are TGTGCCACCAGCAGAGCTGGGGGGATTTCTGGCTACACCTTC. The chain has TRBV15 and TRBJ1-2, with TRBD1 as a possible D gene (5 bases). The CDR3 totals 14 residues. Germline CDR1 LNHNV, CDR2 YYDKDF (reference sequence). V dropped 1 base and J dropped 7 bases, with 13 bases sitting between them.

J is TRBJ2-1 and V is TRBV4-1; D is possibly TRBD2 (6 bases). The CDR3 runs to 16 residues. Trimming shortened V by 1 base and J by 4 bases, and 14 bases separated the two germline ends. Germline lookup yields CDR1 MGHRA and CDR2 YSYEKL. CDR3 sequence reads: CASSQVRRGPYNEQFF. The CDR3 nucleotides read TGCGCCAGCAGCCAAGTTAGGAGGGGCCCGTACAATGAGCAGTTCTTC.

The chain combines TRBV7-6 with TRBJ1-1; D not resolved. Between the trimmed V and J ends, which lost 2 bases and 3 bases, there was a span of 7 bases. This CDR3 region has 13 residues. Germline assignment: CDR1 SGHVS and CDR2 FNYEAQ. The CDR3 loop is CASSLIVDTEAFF. Here the CDR3 DNA reads TGTGCCAGCAGCTTAATTGTCGACACTGAAGCTTTCTTT.

This rearrangement joins TRBV25-1 to TRBJ2-7, with a weak D call TRBD1 (6 bases). Trimming stripped 2 bases from V and 1 base from J, with 12 bases between. Germline CDR1 and CDR2: MGHDK and SYGVNS. The CDR3 runs to 15 residues. CDR3 protein: CASSEPGDRSYEQYF. For the CDR3, the DNA is TGTGCCAGCAGTGAACCAGGGGACCGTTCCTACGAGCAGTACTTC.

The chain carries TRBV7-2 and TRBJ2-1; TRBD2 agrees at 10 bases. Trimming cost V 8 bases and J 0 bases; bases outside gene matches: 10. This CDR3 contains 17 residues. The germline CDR1 and CDR2 sequences are SGHTA and FQGNSA. CDR3 protein: CASSLTQRGGSYNEQFF. CDR3 bases: TGTGCCAGCTCTTTAACCCAGCGGGGGGGCTCCTACAATGAGCAGTTCTTC.

This clone was found once. The chain carries TRBV18 and TRBJ1-6; TRBD1 is a possible D gene (6 bases). Trimming stripped 1 base from V and 7 bases from J, with 8 bases between. Germline assignment: CDR1 KGHSH and CDR2 LQKENI. The CDR3 contains 14 residues. The CDR3 bases are TGTGCCAGCTCACCACAGGGGGAGAATTCACCCCTCCACTTT. Its protein is CASSPQGENSPLHF.

This chain connects TRBV19 to TRBJ2-2, with 7 bases aligning to TRBD1. The CDR3 is 15 amino acids. Looked up from germline, CDR1 is LNHDA and CDR2 is SQIVND (reference sequence). V was clipped by 5 bases and J by 3 bases; unmatched bases: 6. CDR3 region: CASSLRQGHTGELFF. CDR3 DNA: TGTGCCAGTAGTCTGAGACAGGGACACACCGGGGAGCTGTTTTTT.